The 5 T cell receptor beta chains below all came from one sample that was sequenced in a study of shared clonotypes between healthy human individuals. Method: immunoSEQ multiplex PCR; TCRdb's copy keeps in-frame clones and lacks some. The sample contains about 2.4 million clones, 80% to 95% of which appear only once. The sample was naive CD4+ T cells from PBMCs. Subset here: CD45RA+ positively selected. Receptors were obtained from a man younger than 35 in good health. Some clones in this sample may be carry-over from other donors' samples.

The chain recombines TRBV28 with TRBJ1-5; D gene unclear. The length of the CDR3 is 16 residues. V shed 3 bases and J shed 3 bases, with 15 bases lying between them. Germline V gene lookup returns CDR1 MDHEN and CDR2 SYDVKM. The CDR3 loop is CASSFWRQYDNQPQHF. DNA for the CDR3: TGTGCCAGCAGTTTCTGGCGTCAGTATGACAATCAGCCCCAGCATTTT.

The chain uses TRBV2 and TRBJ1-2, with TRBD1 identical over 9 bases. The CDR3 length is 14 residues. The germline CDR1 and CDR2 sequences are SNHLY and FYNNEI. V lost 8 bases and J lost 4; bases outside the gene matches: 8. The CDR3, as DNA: TGTGCCAGCCTGATACCGGGACAGGGCTATGGCTACACCTTC. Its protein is CASLIPGQGYGYTF.

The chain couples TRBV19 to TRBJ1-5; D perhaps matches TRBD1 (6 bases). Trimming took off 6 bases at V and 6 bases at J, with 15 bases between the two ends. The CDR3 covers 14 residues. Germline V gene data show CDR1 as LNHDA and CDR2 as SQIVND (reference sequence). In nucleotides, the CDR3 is TGTGCCAGTAGGCGTCAGGGGTATAGTCAGCCCCAGCATTTT. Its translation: CASRRQGYSQPQHF.

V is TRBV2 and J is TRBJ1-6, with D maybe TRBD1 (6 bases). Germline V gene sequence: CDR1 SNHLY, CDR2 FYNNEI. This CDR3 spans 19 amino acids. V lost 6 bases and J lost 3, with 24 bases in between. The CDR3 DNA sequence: TGTGCCAGCAGAAGGGGACAAGGTGACGGACAATTCTATAATTCACCCCTCCACTTT. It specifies CASRRGQGDGQFYNSPLHF.

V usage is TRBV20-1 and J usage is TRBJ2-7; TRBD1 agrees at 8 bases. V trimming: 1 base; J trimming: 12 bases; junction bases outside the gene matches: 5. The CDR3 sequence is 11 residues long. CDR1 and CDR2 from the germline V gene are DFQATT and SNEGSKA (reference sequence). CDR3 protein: CSARVGTGWYF. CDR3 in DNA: TGCAGTGCTAGAGTTGGGACAGGTTGGTACTTC.